What follows is one T cell receptor beta chain and its context. Its antigen is unknown. The CDR3 goes from the cysteine to the phenylalanine over 14 residues. Only the CDR3 region is kept as DNA, spanning 42 bases read in frame from base 1. Trimming accounts for 5 bases at V and 4 bases at J, while the number of junction bases matched to no gene is 7. The germline V gene sets CDR1 to SQVTM and CDR2 to ANQGSEA. The entry originates in a study of cytomegalovirus exposure and HLA in healthy donors (dated by TCRdb to about 2017). Concerning the study at large: An earlier analysis of about 530 of the donors reported 276 Gb of sequence data and 100 million to 120 million unique TCR beta sequences obtained from about 179 million T cells. Of the 300 to 500 genotyped donors, 75% to 85% were placed in the genetic ancestry cluster associated with self-reported Caucasian donors. Alongside the repertoire data, information on donor age, sex, ethnicity and CMV serostatus was compiled. HLA typing covered class I and class II loci at four-digit resolution. All discovery cohort repertoires had been generated using a single sequencing platform. To predict cytomegalovirus infection status, the study brought together high-throughput TCR immunosequencing, statistical association of individual TCRs with disease status, and machine learning. Typing coverage varied by locus: about 620-640 donors for A, B, C, DRB1 and DQB1; approximately 560 for DQA1; more than 600 for DPA1; roughly 450 for DPB1. Rather than drawing on any new phenotypic data, the later analysis identified candidate immune exposures from TCR beta sequences and the way those sequences occurred across donors. Approximately 300 gigabases of sequencing data and roughly 90 million unique TCR sequences were included in an early release covering about 600 HLA-typed donors. Among a few hundred genotyped donors of the cohort, an average of about 240,000 unique TCR beta nucleotide sequences were sequenced per donor, roughly 18% of them non-productive. In a later genetic analysis, genome-wide SNP genotypes for about three fifths of the 666 donors were used, and that subset was treated as a discovery cohort. Along with the approximately 700-subject first cohort, a separate validation cohort of 120 different subjects was used. Using immunosequencing, the study profiled T cell repertoires from around 680 subjects and related those repertoires to cytomegalovirus serostatus. The study aimed to test whether signatures of past pathogen exposure could be identified by cataloging public T cell receptors. An earlier analysis of around 540 of the donors applied high-throughput TCR beta sequencing to assess whether each TCR beta V gene segment acted as functional or pseudogenic. Because of strong linkage in the cohort, four to six DR-DQ haplotypes were treated as single units for association and clustering. A later analysis re-analyzed previously published TCR beta repertoires from about 730 donors and added high-resolution HLA genotyping to study TCR occurrence patterns. Points the paper makes about the study in general: Most CMV-associated TCR beta chains appeared to be HLA-restricted in a later analysis, and the HLA associations seemed to be driven largely by CMV exposure. In an earlier analysis of around 600 of the donors, most TCR beta V segments appeared in productive rearrangements about 87% or about 30% of the time, broadly matching IMGT annotations. Because HLA typing was unavailable for some donors at each locus, only the typed subset was used in association tests. A cluster of highly shared sequence variants was judged likely to be a technical artifact of the sequencing pipeline. A few of the identified cytomegalovirus-associated TCR beta chains were confirmed in vitro to be specific for cytomegalovirus antigens. In a later analysis, HLA-associated TCR beta chains were found to be more clonally expanded and to have lower generation probabilities than equally common non-associated chains. In a later analysis, TCR association rates were found to vary across HLA loci, with the most associated TCRs seen for DRB1 alleles and the fewest for HLA-C alleles. A further reported finding was that TCR beta sequences accurately predicted the HLA-A and HLA-B alleles for most subjects in the first cohort. Presence/absence analyses assumed roughly uniform sequencing depth across donors, an assumption that may not hold. In a later analysis, over 15,000 TCR beta sequences were associated with specific HLA alleles at a false discovery rate of 0.05. Correlated functional status among segregating V segments might reflect linkage disequilibrium, but an unknown experimental factor could not be ruled out. The 87-base-pair reads could not distinguish some IMGT-functional V segments, including TRBV6-2 and TRBV6-3, so those segments were excluded. CMV serostatus was the only immune exposure information available for the cohort. A later genetic analysis reported fewer N-insertions in productive TCRs among donors in an Asian-associated ancestry cluster than the roughly 700-donor mean. Strong co-occurrence of HLA alleles, especially DR and DQ, made assigning TCR associations to individual alleles difficult. In both the original and validation cohorts, the classifier was reported to diagnose cytomegalovirus status with high specificity and sensitivity. Because counts were too low, 15 to 20 rarely observed V segments, including chromosome 9 orphons, were excluded from the earlier analysis of some 540 of the donors. In a later analysis, several top co-occurrence clusters were reported to appear linked to parvovirus B19, influenza, CMV and Epstein-Barr virus. In a later genetic analysis, a missense DCLRE1C variant was associated with V-gene and J-gene trimming of TCR beta chains, and the association was replicated in an independent cohort. It was suggested by the authors that the approach could potentially be generalized to other disease states and immunological phenotypes. In this cohort, only TCR beta chains were sequenced, and detectable features were limited by the absence of alpha or paired-chain data. While some public TCRs were present in many individuals, most TCR sequences turned up only very rarely across donors. The study listed 164 TCR beta chains as associated with cytomegalovirus.

Libraries were built with the immunoSEQ multiplex PCR assay. The multiplex PCR relied on a mix of 60 forward primers for TCR Vbeta segments and 13 reverse primers for TCR Jbeta segments. The CDR3 region of rearranged TCR beta genes was amplified from genomic DNA by a multiplex PCR assay. The amplified TCR beta libraries were sequenced on the Illumina HiSeq System as 87-base-pair reads. The published analysis was carried out like this. In a later analysis, roughly 80 million unique TCR beta chains were counted across the 500 to 700 repertoires, and roughly 11 million of these chains were shared by at least two donors. To remove PCR and sequencing errors, raw reads were error-corrected and collapsed into unique sequences using a nearest-neighbor algorithm that merged closely related sequences. Alignment of CDR3 sequences to IMGT reference sequences was used to assign V, D and J gene segments. For a sequence to be retained, a match of at least six nucleotides was required to both a V gene segment and a J gene segment. A rearrangement counted as productive if the CDR3 had no stop codons and remained in frame with V and J, and every other rearrangement counted as non-productive. Following IMGT convention, CDR3 was defined as the stretch from the second conserved V-encoded cysteine to the conserved J-encoded phenylalanine. The earlier analysis of 550 to 650 of the donors excluded any sequence lacking an unambiguous match to a single V gene segment. An earlier analysis of approximately 590 of the donors called V segments functional above 56.7% productive rearrangements and segregating when the between-donor standard deviation exceeded 5%. A statistical classification framework was built to diagnose cytomegalovirus status from the catalog of TCR beta chain sequences. In a later analysis, V and J genes were assigned by comparing TCR nucleotide sequences against IMGT/GENE-DB human TR gene sequences. A later analysis assigned CDR3 sequences and most-parsimonious VDJ recombination scenarios with the TCRdist pipeline. A later analysis defined each TCR beta chain by its CDR3 amino acid sequence plus V-gene family, and excluded reads lacking a unique V-gene family. In a later analysis, 500 to 700 highly shared, low-generation-probability nucleotide sequences were removed to address suspected cross-contamination and a sequencing artifact. In a later analysis, a clonal expansion index was calculated for each public chain from normalized within-repertoire ranks of inferred template counts. A later analysis computed generation probabilities with a VDJ recombination model fitted to out-of-frame rearrangements, and checked the results against IGoR. In a later analysis, TCR-TCR, TCR-HLA and TCR-CMV co-occurrence was scored with hypergeometric tests, and a repertoire-size bias correction was applied to TCR pairs. In a later analysis, false discovery rates were estimated by permuting HLA or CMV assignments 20 times. In a later analysis, co-occurring TCRs were grouped with DBSCAN, and TCRdist sequence similarity was added when clustering was performed within HLA-allele-positive subsets. Co-occurrence clustering excluded repertoires with fewer than 30,000 or more than 120,000 public chains, plus five with anomalous nucleotide sharing. The immuneACCESS repertoire file appears here via TCRdb, limited to in-frame rearrangements. These files lack a portion of the clones; in checked studies, under half of the deficit traces to unresolved V genes, and the cause of the others is not known. V and J calls and clone size are as listed in that table; D and trimming were resolved from the DNA. The table for this sample lists 140,000 to 150,000 clones. About 0.96% of the sample comes from the top ten.

In total, approximately 700 healthy bone marrow donors made up the cohort. At the time of sampling, every cohort member was nominally healthy, though immune exposures that went unrecorded were likely present. The donor tested CMV seronegative, placing the donor among the roughly 400 seronegative members of the cohort. Every donor gave a peripheral blood sample, and the peripheral blood mononuclear cells from that sample were used for TCR beta sequencing. Genomic DNA was extracted from the blood cell samples with the Qiagen DNeasy Blood Extraction Kit. What was sequenced was PBMCs. This TCR was sampled from a male donor in good health and CMV-seronegative. The V gene is TRBV29-1 and the J gene is TRBJ2-1; 8 of the junction bases match TRBD1. The CDR3 protein sequence reads: CSVPDRVGYNEQFF. In nucleotides, the sequence is TGCAGCGTTCCGGACAGGGTGGGTTACAATGAGCAGTTCTTC.